The 24 T cell receptor beta chains presented below share a single source sample, sequenced in a study of naive and memory T cell subsets. An equimolar mix of two oligonucleotides served as the beta constant-region primer for TRBC1 and TRBC2. Nested alpha and beta constant-region primers with the SP2 primer drove four PCR rounds on ligated cDNA. TCRdb passed the UMI-ligation and nested PCR reads through MiXCR, listing each CDR3 protein once. The table includes 80,000 to 95,000 distinct CDR3 sequences, about 10% detected once. Sequencing was carried out using naive CD8+ T cells from blood. All receptors come from a human donor in good health.

The V gene is TRBV19, the J gene TRBJ2-1, with D tentatively TRBD2 (7 bases). This CDR3 comprises 16 residues. Between the trimmed V and J ends, which lost 5 bases and 8 bases, there was a span of 22 bases. Germline V CDR1 and CDR2: LNHDA, SQIVND (reference sequence). The CDR3: CASSPPLREWGHEQFF. The CDR3 region has the DNA TGTGCCAGTAGTCCCCCTTTGCGGGAGTGGGGGCATGAGCAGTTCTTC.

Ten or more counts support this clonotype. This chain uses TRBV4-1 with TRBJ2-7, with D perhaps TRBD1 (5 bases). Deletions cut 4 bases from V and 3 bases from J, with 19 bases between. CDR1 is MGHRA, CDR2 YSYEKL, per germline. This CDR3 has 16 residues. The CDR3 DNA follows: TGCGCCAGCAGCCCGGGCCCGTTACAGGTAAGCTACGAGCAGTACTTC. It is translated as CASSPGPLQVSYEQYF.

This clonotype was seen repeatedly, ten times or more. This chain uses TRBV28 with TRBJ2-3; TRBD2 aligns across 8 bases. The trim removed 2 bases at V and 2 bases at J, leaving 9 bases unmatched. This CDR3 is 17 amino acids long. CDR1 is MDHEN and CDR2 is SYDVKM in the germline V gene. This CDR3 reads CASSLPSLAEATDTQYF. CDR3 in DNA: TGTGCCAGCAGTTTACCCTCACTAGCGGAAGCCACAGATACGCAGTATTTT.

This clonotype was found many times. The V call is TRBV7-8, the J call TRBJ2-3; possible D gene TRBD2, 5 bases. V was shortened by 5 bases and J by 2 bases, with 11 bases between the two germline ends. The CDR3 is made up of 14 amino acids. Germline V CDR1 and CDR2: SGHVS, FQNEAQ. The CDR3 DNA reads TGTGCCAGCAGCCCAAGCGGAGTCACAGATACGCAGTATTTT. Its protein is CASSPSGVTDTQYF.

The V call is TRBV20-1, the J call TRBJ2-2; 10 bases match TRBD2. Germline CDR1 DFQATT, CDR2 SNEGSKA (reference sequence). The CDR3 extends over 17 amino acids. V gave up 3 bases and J gave up 4 bases; unmatched junction bases: 11. As DNA, the CDR3 is TGCAGTGCTAGGTTCCAGCGGGAGGGCCGTTTCACCGGGGAGCTGTTTTTT. The encoded protein is CSARFQREGRFTGELFF.

This clonotype was picked up many times. J is TRBJ2-7 and V is TRBV20-1; 7 positions agree with TRBD1. CDR1 DFQATT and CDR2 SNEGSKA come from the germline V gene (reference sequence). CDR3 size: 15 residues. Germline trimming cut 0 bases from V and 2 bases from J; bases unmatched to any gene: 7. The CDR3 bases are TGCAGTGCTAGAGACCGGGACAGTGTTGCCTACGAGCAGTACTTC. This gives the protein CSARDRDSVAYEQYF.

This rearrangement joins TRBV2 to TRBJ2-7; 12 bases map to TRBD2. This CDR3 comprises 15 residues. Germline assignment: CDR1 SNHLY and CDR2 FYNNEI. V shed 3 bases and J 0 bases; nucleotides not matched to a gene: 0. The CDR3 DNA sequence: TGTGCCAGCAGTGAGACTAGCGGGAGCTCCTACGAGCAGTACTTC. This codes for CASSETSGSSYEQYF.

The chain combines TRBV6-1 with TRBJ2-7, with D unclear. The CDR3 sequence is 11 residues long. Deletions cut 3 bases from V and 5 bases from J, with 5 bases between. CDR1 MNHNS and CDR2 SASEGT come from the germline V gene. In DNA, the CDR3 is TGTGCCAGCAGTGAGTCCCACGAGCAGTACTTC. It yields the protein CASSESHEQYF.

This clonotype was counted between two and nine times. This chain connects TRBV5-1 to TRBJ1-2, with 8 bases that match TRBD1. The trim removed 1 base at V and 3 bases at J, leaving 8 bases unmatched. CDR3 size: 16 residues. CDR1 SGHRS and CDR2 YFSETQ come from the germline V gene. The CDR3 here is CASSLYPGTGDYGYTF. The DNA for the CDR3 is TGCGCCAGCAGCTTGTACCCCGGGACAGGCGACTATGGCTACACCTTC.

This clonotype was recorded many times. J is TRBJ2-1 and V is TRBV29-1; weak D call: TRBD2 (6 bases). The length of the CDR3 is 14 residues. In germline, CDR1 is SQVTM, CDR2 ANQGSEA. V was pared by 0 bases and J by 0 bases, with 6 bases between. CDR3: CSVEERDSYNEQFF. DNA for the CDR3: TGCAGCGTTGAAGAGCGGGACTCCTACAATGAGCAGTTCTTC.

V and J are TRBV23-1 and TRBJ2-7; 7 nucleotides line up with TRBD1. TRBV23-1 is an ORF, with its function uncertain. This CDR3 contains 13 residues. The V segment lost 2 bases and the J segment 6 bases; nucleotides outside the gene matches: 4. The CDR3 sequence: CASSQPGTAEQYF. In DNA form, the CDR3 reads TGCGCCAGCAGTCAACCGGGGACAGCCGAGCAGTACTTC.

Only a few counts were recorded for this clonotype. The chain employs TRBV6-5 and TRBJ2-2; D is uncertain. CDR1 and CDR2 from the germline V gene are MNHEY and SVGAGI. The CDR3 consists of 13 residues. V gave up 6 bases and J gave up 6 bases, with 11 bases separating them. The CDR3 protein is CASSLVSSGELFF. CDR3 in DNA: TGTGCCAGCAGCCTCGTTTCATCCGGGGAGCTGTTTTTT.

This clonotype was counted between two and nine times. This chain connects TRBV12-3 or TRBV12-4 to TRBJ1-3; a possible D gene is TRBD1 (5 bases). The CDR3 has 14 residues. The germline V and J ends were trimmed by 3 bases and 0 bases, with 6 bases remaining between them. The CDR3 region is CASSLTVSGNTIYF. The CDR3 DNA reads as TGTGCCAGCAGTTTGACAGTCTCTGGAAACACCATATATTTT.

This clonotype was detected a few times. The rearrangement links TRBV6-5 to TRBJ2-7; TRBD2 aligns across 14 bases. Germline CDR1 is MNHEY and CDR2 is SVGAGI. Trimming took 4 bases from V and 2 from J; bases not matched to a gene: 10. The CDR3 is made up of 18 amino acids. CDR3 protein: CASSSRGLAGVGPYEQYF. The CDR3 nucleotides are TGTGCCAGCAGTTCCCGGGGACTAGCGGGAGTGGGGCCCTACGAGCAGTACTTC.

This clonotype was detected only a few times. The gene calls are TRBV5-1 and TRBJ2-6; 7 bases align to TRBD2. V was clipped by 7 bases and J by 0 bases; unmatched bases: 19. CDR3 length: 20 residues. Germline V lookup: CDR1 SGHRS, CDR2 YFSETQ. In nucleotides, the CDR3 is TGCGCCAGCCGGGGGGACTCCGGGGCCACTACTTCCTCTGGGGCCAACGTCCTGACTTTC. Encoded protein: CASRGDSGATTSSGANVLTF.

This clonotype turned up a few times. The V call is TRBV18, the J call TRBJ2-3; D is uncertain. The CDR3 covers 19 residues. CDR1 and CDR2 from the germline V gene are KGHSH and LQKENI. The V end was cut by 3 bases, the J end by 2 bases, with 24 bases between. The CDR3 nucleotides are TGTGCCAGCTCACCCGTTACCCCTATCCAGTTCCTCGCCACAGATACGCAGTATTTT. The encoded protein is CASSPVTPIQFLATDTQYF.

The rearrangement links TRBV9 to TRBJ2-7; perhaps TRBD2 as D (6 bases). This CDR3 is 14 amino acids long. Trimming took 0 bases from V and 2 from J, leaving 9 bases between them. Germline V gene data show CDR1 as SGDLS and CDR2 as YYNGEE. The CDR3 sequence is CASSVGDSTYEQYF. The CDR3 DNA reads TGTGCCAGCAGCGTAGGGGACTCAACCTACGAGCAGTACTTC.

This clonotype was seen a few times. This chain connects TRBV6-5 to TRBJ2-1; 7 bases line up with TRBD2. V shed 0 bases and J 5 bases; nucleotides not matched to a gene: 4. Germline values: CDR1 MNHEY, CDR2 SVGAGI. The CDR3 runs to 15 residues. This CDR3 is CASSYSGLPHNEQFF. For the CDR3, the DNA is TGTGCCAGCAGTTACTCGGGACTACCACACAATGAGCAGTTCTTC.

The genes are TRBV20-1 and TRBJ2-1; a possible D gene is TRBD2 (6 bases). V lost 6 bases, J lost 3 bases, and 18 bases lay in between. CDR1 is DFQATT and CDR2 is SNEGSKA in the germline V gene (reference sequence). The CDR3 is 15 amino acids. The CDR3: CSATTPEGLYNEQFF. The CDR3 DNA is TGCAGTGCCACAACTCCGGAGGGTCTCTACAATGAGCAGTTCTTC.

This clonotype was counted only a few times. The rearrangement links TRBV27 to TRBJ2-7; D call uncertain. This CDR3 has 14 amino acids. Germline V gene data show CDR1 as MNHEY and CDR2 as SMNVEV (reference sequence). The V and J ends lost 0 bases and 2 bases respectively, with 8 bases between them. DNA of the CDR3: TGTGCCAGCAGTTTATCGGATAATACCTACGAGCAGTACTTC. This codes for CASSLSDNTYEQYF.

This clonotype came up a few times. The chain employs TRBV6-5 and TRBJ2-2; 12 bases fit TRBD1. With V trimmed by 2 bases and J by 0 bases, 7 bases remained unmatched. Per germline, CDR1 MNHEY and CDR2 SVGAGI. The CDR3 covers 19 residues. In nucleotides, the CDR3 is TGTGCCAGCAGTTACCCGGGGACAGGGGGCTCACCGAACACCGGGGAGCTGTTTTTT. Protein: CASSYPGTGGSPNTGELFF.

This clonotype was picked up a small number of times. This rearrangement joins TRBV5-1 to TRBJ1-6; D call uncertain. Looked up from germline, CDR1 is SGHRS and CDR2 is YFSETQ. The length of the CDR3 is 18 residues. The V gene lost 9 bases and the J gene lost 0 bases, with 22 bases spanning the gap. The DNA for the CDR3 is TGCGCCACCCCGGCCGGCACAGACTTAAGCTCCTATAATTCACCCCTCCACTTT. It translates to CATPAGTDLSSYNSPLHF.

V usage is TRBV28 and J usage is TRBJ2-2, with TRBD1 matching 8 bases. J was trimmed by 1 base and V by 5 bases; bases with no gene match: 6. The CDR3 is 16 residues long. Germline V lookup: CDR1 MDHEN, CDR2 SYDVKM. This CDR3 is CASSVPGQVNTGELFF. In DNA, the CDR3 is TGTGCCAGCAGTGTTCCGGGACAGGTGAACACCGGGGAGCTGTTTTTT.

Many counts were recorded for this clonotype. This chain joins TRBV29-1 and TRBJ2-1, with TRBD2 matching 12 bases. CDR1 and CDR2 (germline): SQVTM, ANQGSEA. The CDR3 is 18 amino acids. V was pared by 1 base and J by 0 bases, with 7 bases of the junction left unmatched. CDR3 loop: CSVEGLAGGDSSYNEQFF. The CDR3 DNA is TGCAGCGTTGAAGGCCTAGCGGGAGGGGACAGCTCCTACAATGAGCAGTTCTTC.